A single sample is the source of the 9 T cell receptor beta chains below, sequenced in a study of cytomegalovirus exposure and HLA in healthy donors (dated by TCRdb to the late 2010s). Library creation used the immunoSEQ multiplex PCR assay. For the multiplex PCR, a mixture combining 60 forward primers for TCR Vbeta segments and 13 reverse primers for TCR Jbeta segments was used. TCRdb stores this immuneACCESS table with in-frame sequences only. Part of the clones is absent; in the studies checked, under half of the shortfall reflects unresolved V genes, and no reason is known for the rest. The sample profile shows 200,000 to 250,000 clones; approximately 80% of them were found once. The ten largest clones take up 3.5% to 4% of the sample. Sample: PBMCs. These receptors were taken from a male donor in good health and CMV-seronegative.

V and J are TRBV7-9 and TRBJ2-7, with 9 bases that match TRBD1. The CDR3 is 16 residues long. CDR1 and CDR2 (germline): SEHNR, FQNEAQ (reference sequence). J lost 2 bases, V lost 5 bases, and 10 bases had no gene match. CDR3 coding DNA: TGTGCCAGCAGCCCGTGGGCCGGGACAGGGACCTACGAGCAGTACTTC. Translated, it gives CASSPWAGTGTYEQYF. Combining the CDR3 with reference TRBV7-9 and TRBJ2-7 gives the whole variable domain DTGVSQNPRHKITKRGQNVTFRCDPISEHNRLYWYRQTLGQGPEFLTYFQNEAQLEKSRLLSDRFSAERPKGSFSTLEIQRTEQGDSAMYLCASSPWAGTGTYEQYFGPGTRLTVT.

This clone is a singleton in its sample. J is TRBJ2-7 and V is TRBV28, with D maybe TRBD1 (6 bases). The length of the CDR3 is 13 residues. The V and J ends lost 8 bases and 3 bases respectively, with 14 bases between them. Germline V lookup: CDR1 MDHEN, CDR2 SYDVKM. CDR3 sequence: CASWSRGGYEQYF. The CDR3 coding sequence is TGTGCCAGCTGGTCCAGGGGTGGCTACGAGCAGTACTTC.

The V and J genes are TRBV6-6 and TRBJ1-2; 8 positions agree with TRBD1. Unmatched junction bases numbered 4, after V lost 2 bases and J lost 2 bases. This CDR3 has 15 amino acids. Germline CDR1 reads MNHNY; CDR2 reads SVGAGI (reference sequence). CDR3 sequence reads: CASSYTGDRNYGYTF. The DNA for the CDR3 is TGTGCCAGCAGTTACACTGGGGACAGGAACTATGGCTACACCTTC.

The chain has TRBV29-1 and TRBJ2-5; unclear D gene. This CDR3 region has 12 residues. Trimming left V 3 bases short and J 5 bases short, with 10 bases between. Germline CDR1 is SQVTM and CDR2 is ANQGSEA. CDR3 region: CSVDMQSETQYF. The CDR3 bases are TGCAGCGTTGATATGCAAAGCGAGACCCAGTACTTC.

The chain links TRBV27 to TRBJ2-7; 7 bases are a match to TRBD2. From germline, CDR1 is MNHEY and CDR2 SMNVEV (reference sequence). CDR3 length: 12 amino acids. The V segment lost 4 bases and the J segment 8 bases; nucleotides outside the gene matches: 5. The CDR3 protein is CASSSPSGKQYF. The CDR3 coding sequence is TGTGCCAGCAGTTCGCCTAGCGGTAAGCAGTACTTC.

CDR3 DNA: TGTGCCAGCAGCAAAAATGTAGCGGTATCCTACGAGCAGTACTTC. Protein sequence: CASSKNVAVSYEQYF. The chain carries TRBV21-1 and TRBJ2-7; TRBD2 is taken as the D call from the table, unchecked against the DNA. TRBV21-1 corresponds to a pseudogene. The CDR3 is 15 residues long.

The rearrangement joins TRBV7-2 to TRBJ2-7; TRBD2 matches 14 bases. After removal of 4 bases from V and 3 bases from J, the junction contained 8 bases not matched to a gene. The CDR3 sequence is 17 residues long. Germline CDR1 is SGHTA and CDR2 is FQGNSA. The CDR3 coding sequence is TGTGCCAGCAGCTCGGGACTAGCGGGAGCGGCTATCTACGAGCAGTACTTC. This encodes CASSSGLAGAAIYEQYF.

The V and J genes are TRBV2 and TRBJ2-7, with 10 bases fitting TRBD2. CDR3 length: 15 residues. J lost 4 bases, V lost 3 bases, and 6 bases had no gene match. Germline CDR1 reads SNHLY; CDR2 reads FYNNEI. The CDR3 nucleotides are TGTGCCAGCAGTGAGACAGCGGGAGGGCCTTACGAGCAGTACTTC. It translates to CASSETAGGPYEQYF.

The rearrangement links TRBV6-1 to TRBJ1-1, with D unclear. Germline V gene data show CDR1 as MNHNS and CDR2 as SASEGT. Trimming removed 1 base from V and 4 bases from J, with 16 bases in between. The CDR3 is 16 amino acids. The CDR3, as DNA: TGTGCCAGCAGTGAAGAGGGCAGGAGGACCCGCACTGAAGCTTTCTTT. Its translation: CASSEEGRRTRTEAFF.